The source of this T cell receptor (beta chain) is a study of alternative splicing in chronic myeloid leukemia remission (dated by TCRdb to the early 2020s). Study-wide context: RNA sequencing was used to profile peripheral blood from chronic-phase CML patients at diagnosis and at remission, and the results were compared with those from healthy donors. The median age was about 55 years at diagnosis, around 60 at remission and approximately 38 for the healthy controls. Female/male counts of 11/5 were recorded for diagnosis samples, 8/3 for remission samples and 2/4 for controls. For diagnosis, remission and control samples alike, total RNA was extracted from peripheral blood mononuclear cells using Trizol. Results the study describes overall, beyond this receptor: At remission, blood cell composition was found to be reconfigured to resemble that of lymphoid cell-enriched normal controls. Blood cell composition varied strongly between timepoints, moving from enrichment of myeloid progenitors at diagnosis to enrichment of mature lymphoid cells at remission.

Peripheral blood from roughly 6 healthy donors served as normal controls. As to this clonotype: The antigen it binds to is not known.

According to the germline V gene (reference sequence), CDR1 reads LNHDA and CDR2 reads SQIVND. The CDR3 runs 12 amino acids, cysteine and phenylalanine included. No DNA sequence is on record. Receptors were amplified or captured by bulk RNA-seq. The TruSeq Stranded RNA sample prep kit was used to generate libraries of poly-A-enriched mRNA from an input of roughly 1 ug total RNA. Paired-end sequencing was performed on a HiSeq 2500, with each sample sequenced in triplicate. RNA-seq read length was 125 nucleotides per mate. Per the source publication's procedure: Reads were trimmed and aligned to hg38 with STAR v2.7, with quality control by FASTQC, RSeQC and multiqc. Salmon 0.14.1 was used to quantify gene expression levels as transcripts per million (TPM). The results of principal component analysis suggested that neither trial, library batch, sequencing batch, treatment regimen nor sex drove the transcriptomic profiles. The reads underwent TCRdb reprocessing, giving one record for each CDR3 protein sequence and no DNA. TCRdb, not the authors, supplied the V and J calls. The sample contains around 290 distinct CDR3 sequences, about 96% of them found a single time. The ten largest clones capture about 14% of the sample.

Material for sequencing was PBMCs. The receptor chain draws on TRBV19 and TRBJ1-1. The clonotype originates from a person aged 30 to 49 in good health. The CDR3 protein sequence reads: CASSIGGIEAFF. The entire variable domain, with the stretches around the CDR3 drawn from the reference TRBV19 and TRBJ1-1 proteins, is DGGITQSPKYLFRKEGQNVTLSCEQNLNHDAMYWYRQDPGQGLRLIYYSQIVNDFQKGDIAEGYSVSREKKESFPLTVTSAQKNPTAFYLCASSIGGIEAFFGQGTRLTVV.